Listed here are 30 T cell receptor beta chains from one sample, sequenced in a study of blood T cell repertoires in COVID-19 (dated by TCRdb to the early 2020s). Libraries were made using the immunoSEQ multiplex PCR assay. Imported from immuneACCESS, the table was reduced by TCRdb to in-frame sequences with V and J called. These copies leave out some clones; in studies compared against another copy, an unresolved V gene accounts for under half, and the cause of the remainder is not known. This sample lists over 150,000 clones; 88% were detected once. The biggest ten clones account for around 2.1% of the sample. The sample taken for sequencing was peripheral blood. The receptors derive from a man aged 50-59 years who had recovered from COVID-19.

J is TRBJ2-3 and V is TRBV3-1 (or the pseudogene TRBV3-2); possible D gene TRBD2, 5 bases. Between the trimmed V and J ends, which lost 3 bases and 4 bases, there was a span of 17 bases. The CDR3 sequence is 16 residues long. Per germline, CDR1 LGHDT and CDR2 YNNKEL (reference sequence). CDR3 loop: CASSQPIGIGPDTQYF. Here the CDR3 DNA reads TGTGCCAGCAGCCAGCCAATCGGGATAGGACCAGATACGCAGTATTTT.

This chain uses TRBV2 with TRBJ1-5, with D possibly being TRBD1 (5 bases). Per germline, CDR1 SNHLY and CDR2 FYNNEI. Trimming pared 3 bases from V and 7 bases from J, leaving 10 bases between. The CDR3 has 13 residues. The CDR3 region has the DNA TGTGCCAGCAGTGAGGAGGGGTGGCAGCCCCAGCATTTT. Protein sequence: CASSEEGWQPQHF.

CDR3 coding DNA: TGTGCCAGCCGATCAGGGGCGTTTAGCACAGATACGCAGTATTTT. As protein: CASRSGAFSTDTQYF. V is TRBV28 and J is TRBJ2-3; D might be TRBD1 (6 bases). The CDR3 has 15 amino acids. Trimming pared 8 bases from V and 0 bases from J, leaving 15 bases between. Germline V gene lookup returns CDR1 MDHEN and CDR2 SYDVKM.

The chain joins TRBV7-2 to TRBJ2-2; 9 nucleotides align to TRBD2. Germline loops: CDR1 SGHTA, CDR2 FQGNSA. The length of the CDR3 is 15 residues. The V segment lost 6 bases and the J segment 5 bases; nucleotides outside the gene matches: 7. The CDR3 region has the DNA TGTGCCAGCAGTTCTCAAGCGGGAGGAACCGGGGAGCTGTTTTTT. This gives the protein CASSSQAGGTGELFF.

The CDR3: CASSEFEDSPLHF. The CDR3 DNA reads as TGTGCCAGCAGTGAATTTGAGGATTCACCCCTCCACTTT. V and J are TRBV2 and TRBJ1-6; D is unclear. This CDR3 is built from 13 residues. Germline lookup yields CDR1 SNHLY and CDR2 FYNNEI. V was pared by 2 bases and J by 8 bases, with 7 bases between. Together with reference TRBV2 and TRBJ1-6, the CDR3 gives the full variable domain: EPEVTQTPSHQVTQMGQEVILRCVPISNHLYFYWYRQILGQKVEFLVSFYNNEISEKSEIFDDQFSVERPDGSNFTLKIRSTKLEDSAMYFCASSEFEDSPLHFGNGTRLTVT.

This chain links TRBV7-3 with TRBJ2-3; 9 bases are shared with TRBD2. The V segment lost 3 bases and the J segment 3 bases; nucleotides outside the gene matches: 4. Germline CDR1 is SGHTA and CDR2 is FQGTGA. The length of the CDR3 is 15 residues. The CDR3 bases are TGTGCCAGCAGCTTTAGCAGCGGGAGGACAGATACGCAGTATTTT. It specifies CASSFSSGRTDTQYF.

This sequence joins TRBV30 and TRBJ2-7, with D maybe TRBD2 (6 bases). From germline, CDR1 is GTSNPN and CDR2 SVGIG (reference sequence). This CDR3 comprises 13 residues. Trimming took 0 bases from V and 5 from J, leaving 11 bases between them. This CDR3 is CAWSVRPGDEQYF. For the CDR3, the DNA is TGTGCCTGGAGTGTACGACCGGGGGACGAGCAGTACTTC.

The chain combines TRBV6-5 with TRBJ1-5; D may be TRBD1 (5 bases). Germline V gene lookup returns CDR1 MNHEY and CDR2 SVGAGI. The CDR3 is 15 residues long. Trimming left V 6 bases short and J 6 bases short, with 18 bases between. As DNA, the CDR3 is TGTGCCAGCAGCCGCAGGCGGGGGGATGGTCAGCCCCAGCATTTT. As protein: CASSRRRGDGQPQHF.

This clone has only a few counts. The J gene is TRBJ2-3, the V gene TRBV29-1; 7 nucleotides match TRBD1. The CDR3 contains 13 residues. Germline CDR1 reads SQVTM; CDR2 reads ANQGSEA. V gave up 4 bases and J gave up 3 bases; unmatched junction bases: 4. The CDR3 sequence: CSVAGRGTDTQYF. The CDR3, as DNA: TGCAGCGTTGCTGGCAGGGGGACAGATACGCAGTATTTT.

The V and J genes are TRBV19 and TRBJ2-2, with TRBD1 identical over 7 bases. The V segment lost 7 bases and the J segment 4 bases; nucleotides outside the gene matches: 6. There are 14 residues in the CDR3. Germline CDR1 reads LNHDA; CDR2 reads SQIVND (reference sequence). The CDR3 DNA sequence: TGTGCCAGTACACCGGGACAGAGCACCGGGGAGCTGTTTTTT. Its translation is CASTPGQSTGELFF.

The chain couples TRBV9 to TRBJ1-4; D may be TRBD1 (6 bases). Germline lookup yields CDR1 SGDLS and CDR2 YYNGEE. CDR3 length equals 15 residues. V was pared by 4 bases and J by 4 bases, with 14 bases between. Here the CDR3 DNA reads TGTGCCAGCAGCCCTCTAGGGGGAATTAATGAAAAACTGTTTTTT. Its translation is CASSPLGGINEKLFF. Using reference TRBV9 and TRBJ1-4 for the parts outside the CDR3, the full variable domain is DSGVTQTPKHLITATGQRVTLRCSPRSGDLSVYWYQQSLDQGLQFLIQYYNGEERAKGNILERFSAQQFPDLHSELNLSSLELGDSALYFCASSPLGGINEKLFFGSGTQLSVL.

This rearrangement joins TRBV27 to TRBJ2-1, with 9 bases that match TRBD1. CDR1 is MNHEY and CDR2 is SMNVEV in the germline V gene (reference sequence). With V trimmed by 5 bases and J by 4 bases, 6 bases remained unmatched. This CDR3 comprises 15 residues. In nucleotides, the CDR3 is TGTGCCAGCAGTGTCCGGACAGGGGAGTACAATGAGCAGTTCTTC. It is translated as CASSVRTGEYNEQFF.

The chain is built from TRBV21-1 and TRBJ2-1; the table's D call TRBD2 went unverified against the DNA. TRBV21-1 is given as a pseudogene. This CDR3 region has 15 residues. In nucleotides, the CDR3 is TGTGCCAGCAGTCCCGCGGGGGGGCCGACCAATGAGCAGTTCTTC. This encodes CASSPAGGPTNEQFF.

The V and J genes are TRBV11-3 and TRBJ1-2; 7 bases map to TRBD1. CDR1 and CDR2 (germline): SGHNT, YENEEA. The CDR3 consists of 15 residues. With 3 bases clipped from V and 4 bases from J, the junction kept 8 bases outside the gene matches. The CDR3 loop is CASSFSDRDGYGYTF. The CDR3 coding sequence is TGTGCCAGCAGCTTCTCCGACAGGGACGGCTATGGCTACACCTTC. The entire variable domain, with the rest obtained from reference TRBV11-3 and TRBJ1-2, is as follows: EAGVVQSPRYKIIEKKQPVAFWCNPISGHNTLYWYLQNLGQGPELLIRYENEEAVDDSQLPKDRFSAERLKGVDSTLKIQPAELGDSAVYLCASSFSDRDGYGYTFGSGTRLTVV.

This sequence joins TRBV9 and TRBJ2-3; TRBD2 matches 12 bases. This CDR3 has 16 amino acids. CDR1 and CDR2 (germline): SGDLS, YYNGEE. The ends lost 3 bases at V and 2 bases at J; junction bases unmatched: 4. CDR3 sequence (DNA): TGTGCCAGCAGCGGACTAGCGGGGGTGAACACAGATACGCAGTATTTT. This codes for CASSGLAGVNTDTQYF.

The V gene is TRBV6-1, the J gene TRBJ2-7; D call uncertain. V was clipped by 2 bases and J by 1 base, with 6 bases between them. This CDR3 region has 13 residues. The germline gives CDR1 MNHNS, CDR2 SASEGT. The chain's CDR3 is CASSENTSYEQYF. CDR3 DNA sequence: TGTGCCAGCAGTGAAAACACGTCCTACGAGCAGTACTTC.

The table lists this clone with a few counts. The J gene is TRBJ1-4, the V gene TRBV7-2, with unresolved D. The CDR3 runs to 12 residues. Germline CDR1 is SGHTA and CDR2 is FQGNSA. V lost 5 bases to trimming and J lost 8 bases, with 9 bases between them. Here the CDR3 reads CASSPNTEKLFF. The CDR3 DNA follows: TGTGCCAGCAGCCCGAACACGGAAAAACTGTTTTTT.

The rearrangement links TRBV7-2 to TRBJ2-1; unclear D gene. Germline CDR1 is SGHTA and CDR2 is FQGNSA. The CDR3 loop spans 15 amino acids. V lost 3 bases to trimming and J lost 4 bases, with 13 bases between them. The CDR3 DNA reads TGTGCCAGCAGCTTGCGAAGAGCGCCTTACAATGAGCAGTTCTTC. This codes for CASSLRRAPYNEQFF.

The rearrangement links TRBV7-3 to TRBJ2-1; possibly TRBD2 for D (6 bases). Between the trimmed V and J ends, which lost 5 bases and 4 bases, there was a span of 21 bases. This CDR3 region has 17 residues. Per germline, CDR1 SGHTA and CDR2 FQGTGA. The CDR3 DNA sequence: TGTGCCAGCAGCGCTGAACGCGGCGGAGGGAGGTACAATGAGCAGTTCTTC. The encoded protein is CASSAERGGGRYNEQFF.

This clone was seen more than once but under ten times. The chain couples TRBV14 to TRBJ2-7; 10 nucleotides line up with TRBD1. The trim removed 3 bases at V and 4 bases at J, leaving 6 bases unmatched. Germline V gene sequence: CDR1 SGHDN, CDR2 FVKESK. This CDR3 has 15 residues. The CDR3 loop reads CASSHGTGVIYEQYF. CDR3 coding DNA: TGTGCCAGCAGCCATGGGACAGGGGTAATTTACGAGCAGTACTTC.

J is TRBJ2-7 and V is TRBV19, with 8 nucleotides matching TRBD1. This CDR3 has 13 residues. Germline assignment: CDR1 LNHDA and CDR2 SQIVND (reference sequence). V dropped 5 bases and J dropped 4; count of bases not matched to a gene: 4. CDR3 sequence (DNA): TGTGCCAGTAGTCCGGACAGGGAATACGAGCAGTACTTC. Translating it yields CASSPDREYEQYF.

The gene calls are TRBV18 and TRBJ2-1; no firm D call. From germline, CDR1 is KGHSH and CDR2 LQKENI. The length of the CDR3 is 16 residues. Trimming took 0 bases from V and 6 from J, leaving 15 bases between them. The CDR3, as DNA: TGTGCCAGCTCACCACCTAGCTCCCGTACGGGCAATGAGCAGTTCTTC. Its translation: CASSPPSSRTGNEQFF.

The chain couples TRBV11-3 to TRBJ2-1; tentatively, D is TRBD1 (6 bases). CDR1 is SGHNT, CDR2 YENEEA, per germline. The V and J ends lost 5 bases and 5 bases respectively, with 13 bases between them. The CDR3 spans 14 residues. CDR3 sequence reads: CASSPMRGNNEQFF. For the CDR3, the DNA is TGTGCCAGCAGCCCTATGAGGGGGAACAATGAGCAGTTCTTC.

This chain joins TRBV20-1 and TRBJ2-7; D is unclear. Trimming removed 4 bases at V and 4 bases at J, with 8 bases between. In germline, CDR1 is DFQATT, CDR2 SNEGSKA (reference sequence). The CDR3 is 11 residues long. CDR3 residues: CSANLVYEQYF. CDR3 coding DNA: TGCAGTGCTAATCTTGTGTACGAGCAGTACTTC.

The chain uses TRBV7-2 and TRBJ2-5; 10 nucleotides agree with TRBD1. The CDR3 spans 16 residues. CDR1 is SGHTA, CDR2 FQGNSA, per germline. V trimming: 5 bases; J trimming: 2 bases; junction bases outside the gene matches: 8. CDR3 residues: CASSPPRTGGQETQYF. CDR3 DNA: TGTGCCAGCAGCCCCCCGAGGACAGGGGGACAAGAGACCCAGTACTTC.

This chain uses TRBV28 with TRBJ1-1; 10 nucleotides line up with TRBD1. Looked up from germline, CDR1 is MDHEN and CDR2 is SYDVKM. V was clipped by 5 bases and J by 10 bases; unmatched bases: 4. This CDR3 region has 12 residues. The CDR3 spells CASSQWTGGAFF. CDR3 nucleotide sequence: TGTGCCAGCAGTCAGTGGACAGGGGGAGCTTTCTTT.

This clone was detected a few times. CDR3 protein: CASSPKGLAVTYNEQFF. The DNA of the CDR3 is TGTGCCAGCAGCCCAAAAGGGCTAGCGGTCACCTACAATGAGCAGTTCTTC. The chain joins TRBV5-6 to TRBJ2-1, with 7 bases aligning to TRBD2. Germline-derived CDR1 and CDR2 are SGHDT and YYEEEE. The CDR3 runs to 17 residues. J gave up 2 bases and V 4 bases, and 12 bases lay outside the gene matches.

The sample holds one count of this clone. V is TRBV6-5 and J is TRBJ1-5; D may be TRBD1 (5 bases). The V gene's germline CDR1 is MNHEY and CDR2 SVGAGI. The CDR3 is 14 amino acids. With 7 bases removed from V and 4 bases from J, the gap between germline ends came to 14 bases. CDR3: CASTQSTENQPQHF. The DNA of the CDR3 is TGTGCCAGCACTCAATCGACAGAGAATCAGCCCCAGCATTTT.

The CDR3 nucleotides are TGTGCCAGCAGTGAAGGATACAGGGTCAGAGGAAACACCATATATTTT. Residues: CASSEGYRVRGNTIYF. The rearrangement joins TRBV6-1 to TRBJ1-3; D perhaps matches TRBD1 (6 bases). Trimming shortened V by 1 base and J by 4 bases, and 14 bases separated the two germline ends. Germline-derived CDR1 and CDR2 are MNHNS and SASEGT. The CDR3 runs to 16 residues.

CDR3 nucleotide sequence: TGCGCCAGCAGCGGTACAGGGGGCCAGTATGGCTACACCTTC. It encodes CASSGTGGQYGYTF. This chain uses TRBV5-1 with TRBJ1-2; 9 bases map to TRBD1. Per germline, CDR1 SGHRS and CDR2 YFSETQ. This CDR3 is built from 14 residues. V shed 4 bases, J shed 5 bases, and the junction held 6 bases outside the gene matches.